A selection of T cell receptor beta chains follows, all from one sample in a study of blood T cell dynamics during melanoma immunotherapy. Profiling relied on immunoSEQ multiplex PCR, and the TCRdb table lists in-frame clones only, not all of them. The data contain under 15,000 clones, roughly 83% of them seen just once; the ten biggest clones take up 9% to 10%. This sample comprised blood, obtained from a patient treated with checkpoint blockade. These receptors were taken from a human donor with melanoma. Each CDR3 is given with its conserved first and last residue. The D gene is left open where the match is weak. Expanded clones get a size class; other rows say once, few or many, or leave the size out.

V gene: TRBV9; D gene: TRBD1; clone size: once; J gene: TRBJ1-3; CDR3 DNA: TGTGCCAGCAGCGTAGGGACAGGCTTGGGAGGAAACACCATATATTTT; CDR3 protein: CASSVGTGLGGNTIYF
V gene: TRBV6-4; D gene: TRBD1; clone size: NA; J gene: TRBJ2-5; CDR3 DNA: TGTGCCAGCGATGGCAGGGGGAATTCGGCCCAGTACTTC; CDR3 protein: CASDGRGNSAQYF
V gene: TRBV9; D gene: TRBD2; clone size: NA; J gene: TRBJ2-5; CDR3 DNA: TGTGCCAGCAGCCCGGGGACTACCCCCCGGGAGACCCAGTACTTC; CDR3 protein: CASSPGTTPRETQYF
V gene: TRBV4-1; D gene: TRBD2; clone size: NA; J gene: TRBJ2-7; CDR3 DNA: TGCGCCAGCAGCCAAGATGAGCGGGGGGTCTACGAGCAGTACTTC; CDR3 protein: CASSQDERGVYEQYF
V gene: TRBV21-1; D gene: NA; clone size: NA; J gene: TRBJ1-4; CDR3 DNA: TGTGCCAGCAGCAAAGCAAGGCTTCTCAACTTTTCTAATGAAAAACTGTTTTTT; CDR3 protein: CASSKARLLNFSNEKLFF
V gene: TRBV19; D gene: NA; clone size: NA; J gene: TRBJ2-3; CDR3 DNA: TGTGCCAGTAGTTCCGGACGCACAACAGATACGCAGTATTTT; CDR3 protein: CASSSGRTTDTQYF
V gene: TRBV6-5; D gene: NA; clone size: NA; J gene: TRBJ1-6; CDR3 DNA: TGTGCCAGCAGTTTTACCCGGGACAACTCACCCCTCCACTTT; CDR3 protein: CASSFTRDNSPLHF
V gene: TRBV18; D gene: NA; clone size: few; J gene: TRBJ1-6; CDR3 DNA: TGTGCCAGCTCACCAAATGGGGGTGGGAATTCACCCCTCCACTTT; CDR3 protein: CASSPNGGGNSPLHF
V gene: TRBV6-1; D gene: TRBD2; clone size: NA; J gene: TRBJ2-7; CDR3 DNA: TGTGCCAGCAGTGAGCGGGGGGGATCCGAGCAGTACTTC; CDR3 protein: CASSERGGSEQYF
V gene: TRBV28; D gene: NA; clone size: once; J gene: TRBJ2-7; CDR3 DNA: TGTGCCAGCAGTTTAGAGTACTCCTCCTACGAGCAGTACTTC; CDR3 protein: CASSLEYSSYEQYF
V gene: TRBV4-2; D gene: TRBD2; clone size: NA; J gene: TRBJ2-3; CDR3 DNA: TGTGCCAGCAGCCAAGATGGTCCACTAGCGGGGCAGGCCAGCCGATCTGGTACGCAGTATTTT; CDR3 protein: CASSQDGPLAGQASRSGTQYF
V gene: TRBV4-2; D gene: NA; clone size: few; J gene: TRBJ1-1; CDR3 DNA: TGTGCCAGCAGCCAAGAAGGGGGATACGGAAGGAACACTGAAGCTTTCTTT; CDR3 protein: CASSQEGGYGRNTEAFF
V gene: TRBV4-2; D gene: NA; clone size: few; J gene: TRBJ2-7; CDR3 DNA: TGTGCCAGCAGCCAAGGACCCTACGAGCAGTACTTC; CDR3 protein: CASSQGPYEQYF
V gene: TRBV6-5; D gene: TRBD1; clone size: NA; J gene: TRBJ1-2; CDR3 DNA: TGTGCCAGCAGTAGGGGGGGACAGACATATGGCTACACCTTC; CDR3 protein: CASSRGGQTYGYTF
V gene: TRBV18; D gene: NA; clone size: few; J gene: TRBJ1-6; CDR3 DNA: TGTGCCAGCTCACCCGGGAACTCCTATAATTCACCCCTCCACTTT; CDR3 protein: CASSPGNSYNSPLHF
V gene: TRBV7-9; D gene: NA; clone size: NA; J gene: TRBJ1-4; CDR3 DNA: TGTGCCAGCAGCTTTATGGCCAGTGATAATGAAAAACTGTTTTTT; CDR3 protein: CASSFMASDNEKLFF
V gene: TRBV2; D gene: NA; clone size: NA; J gene: TRBJ1-6; CDR3 DNA: TGTGCCAGCAAAATCAGACAGCTTAATTCACCCCTCCACTTT; CDR3 protein: CASKIRQLNSPLHF
V gene: TRBV27; D gene: TRBD1; clone size: NA; J gene: TRBJ1-1; CDR3 DNA: TGTGCCAGCATTCGACAGGGGGCAAACACTGAAGCTTTCTTT; CDR3 protein: CASIRQGANTEAFF
V gene: TRBV6-6; D gene: NA; clone size: NA; J gene: TRBJ1-2; CDR3 DNA: TGTGCCAGCAGTGCCACAGGGAGTGGCTACACCTTC; CDR3 protein: CASSATGSGYTF
V gene: TRBV2; D gene: NA; clone size: few; J gene: TRBJ1-1; CDR3 DNA: TGTGCCAGCAGTGATGCAGGCGCGAGCACTGAAGCTTTCTTT; CDR3 protein: CASSDAGASTEAFF
V gene: TRBV30; D gene: TRBD2; clone size: NA; J gene: TRBJ2-3; CDR3 DNA: TGTGCCTGGAGTAACCCGACTAGCGGGAGGGCCGAAGATACGCAGTATTTT; CDR3 protein: CAWSNPTSGRAEDTQYF
V gene: TRBV19; D gene: NA; clone size: NA; J gene: TRBJ2-5; CDR3 DNA: TGTGCCAGTAGTATATTGGGGACGGAGACCCAGTACTTC; CDR3 protein: CASSILGTETQYF
V gene: TRBV15; D gene: NA; clone size: NA; J gene: TRBJ1-2; CDR3 DNA: TGTGCCACCAGCGAGTCGGACCCGGCATATGGCTACACCTTC; CDR3 protein: CATSESDPAYGYTF
V gene: TRBV6-5; D gene: TRBD2; clone size: NA; J gene: TRBJ2-7; CDR3 DNA: TGTGCCAGCACCCCACTAGCGGGAAGGGAGCAGTACTTC; CDR3 protein: CASTPLAGREQYF
V gene: TRBV9; D gene: NA; clone size: NA; J gene: TRBJ2-2; CDR3 DNA: TGTGCCAGCAGCCCAAGGGTAGGCGGAAGGAACACCGGGGAGCTGTTTTTT; CDR3 protein: CASSPRVGGRNTGELFF
V gene: TRBV7-9; D gene: NA; clone size: NA; J gene: TRBJ2-7; CDR3 DNA: TGTGCCAGCCGGACTACAGGAGCCTACGAGCAGTACTTC; CDR3 protein: CASRTTGAYEQYF